Listed here are 27 T cell receptor beta chains from one sample, sequenced in a study of radiotherapy plus CTLA-4 blockade in lung cancer. The method was immunoSEQ multiplex PCR; TCRdb's version includes in-frame clones alone and lacks a portion of them. The profile shows around 82,000 clones, 78% of them singletons. This sample comprised peripheral blood, obtained from a patient treated with radiotherapy plus ipilimumab. The receptor set was obtained from a human donor with non-small cell lung cancer whose response to radiotherapy plus ipilimumab could not be evaluated. Some clones in this sample may be carry-over from other donors' samples.

The genes are TRBV7-9 and TRBJ1-1; perhaps TRBD1 as D (6 bases). This CDR3 comprises 15 residues. V lost 1 base to trimming and J lost 0 bases, with 9 bases between them. Germline V gene lookup returns CDR1 SEHNR and CDR2 FQNEAQ (reference sequence). Here the CDR3 reads CASSLVTGMNTEAFF. The CDR3 DNA reads TGTGCCAGCAGCTTAGTAACAGGGATGAACACTGAAGCTTTCTTT.

The rearrangement links TRBV13 to TRBJ1-6, with D possibly matching TRBD1 (5 bases). V shed 3 bases and J shed 0 bases, with 12 bases lying between them. CDR1 and CDR2 from the germline V gene are PRHDT and FYEKMQ (reference sequence). CDR3 length equals 17 residues. The CDR3 nucleotides are TGTGCCAGCAGCTTGGGACTTCGAAGCTCCTATAATTCACCCCTCCACTTT. Protein: CASSLGLRSSYNSPLHF.

The CDR3 here is CATGPSGGAYEQYF. DNA of the CDR3: TGTGCCACGGGTCCTAGCGGGGGGGCCTACGAGCAGTACTTC. This chain uses TRBV15 with TRBJ2-7; 12 nucleotides line up with TRBD2. V lost 9 bases to trimming and J lost 2 bases; unmatched junction nucleotides: 5. Germline values: CDR1 LNHNV, CDR2 YYDKDF (reference sequence). The CDR3 runs to 14 residues.

This clone appeared a few times. This sequence joins TRBV5-4 and TRBJ1-3; 8 nucleotides line up with TRBD1. Looked up from germline, CDR1 is SGHNT and CDR2 is YYREEE (reference sequence). Trimming cost V 5 bases and J 2 bases; bases outside gene matches: 12. The CDR3 has 17 amino acids. CDR3 sequence: CASSQAATGGAGNTIYF. CDR3 in DNA: TGTGCCAGCAGTCAGGCGGCTACAGGGGGGGCTGGAAACACCATATATTTT.

This chain links TRBV6-1 with TRBJ2-2; 7 bases map to TRBD1. V was clipped by 4 bases and J by 5 bases; unmatched bases: 10. The CDR3 totals 16 residues. The germline V gene encodes CDR1 MNHNS and CDR2 SASEGT. The DNA of the CDR3 is TGTGCCAGCAGTGGAAACAGGGGATGGAGTACCGGGGAGCTGTTTTTT. Its protein product is CASSGNRGWSTGELFF.

J is TRBJ2-7 and V is TRBV5-4; the D is unclear. The CDR3 runs 15 residues. Germline V CDR1 and CDR2: SGHNT, YYREEE (reference sequence). Trimming pared 0 bases from V and 2 bases from J, leaving 12 bases between. The CDR3 is CASSLDLGRPYEQYF. CDR3 coding DNA: TGTGCCAGCAGCTTGGACCTGGGCCGCCCCTACGAGCAGTACTTC.

The chain links TRBV30 to TRBJ2-7, with D possibly TRBD1 on 6 matching bases. Trimming took 7 bases from V and 4 from J, leaving 20 bases between them. The CDR3 totals 14 residues. Germline lookup yields CDR1 GTSNPN and CDR2 SVGIG (reference sequence). Written as DNA, the CDR3 is TGTGCCTCCCTGCCCCCCGGGACACCTTACGAGCAGTACTTC. Amino acid sequence: CASLPPGTPYEQYF.

V gene TRBV27 combines with J gene TRBJ2-1; 7 bases align to TRBD2. The CDR3 has 14 amino acids. The V gene end was trimmed by 2 bases and the J gene end by 9 bases; junction bases not matched to a gene: 7. Germline CDR1 and CDR2: MNHEY and SMNVEV (reference sequence). For the CDR3, the DNA is TGTGCCAGCAGTTTAGTGGGGGGGAGGGGTGAGCAGTTCTTC. Translating it yields CASSLVGGRGEQFF.

The chain recombines TRBV10-1 with TRBJ2-5, with 9 bases aligning to TRBD1. The junction had 8 bases not matched to a gene; V was cut back by 7 bases and J by 2 bases. There are 15 residues in the CDR3. The germline gives CDR1 WNHNN, CDR2 SYGVQD (reference sequence). CDR3 sequence (DNA): TGCGCCAGCATCACCTTAGACAGGGGGCAAGAGACCCAGTACTTC. Amino acids: CASITLDRGQETQYF.

J is TRBJ1-5 and V is TRBV4-1; maybe TRBD1 (5 bases). This CDR3 has 18 amino acids. Trimming took 1 base from V and 1 from J, leaving 17 bases between them. The V gene's germline CDR1 is MGHRA and CDR2 YSYEKL. CDR3: CASSQGIVRSGSNQPQHF. The CDR3 coding sequence is TGCGCCAGCAGCCAAGGGATCGTCCGCTCAGGGAGCAATCAGCCCCAGCATTTT.

The genes are TRBV4-2 and TRBJ2-3; TRBD2 aligns across 8 bases. CDR1 and CDR2 (germline): LGHNA, YNFKEQ. The ends lost 1 base at V and 2 bases at J; junction bases unmatched: 5. The length of the CDR3 is 16 residues. CDR3 in amino acids: CASSQAVAGSTDTQYF. For the CDR3, the DNA is TGTGCCAGCAGCCAAGCTGTAGCGGGGTCCACAGATACGCAGTATTTT.

This chain connects TRBV6-6 to TRBJ2-1; TRBD2 agrees at 10 bases. This CDR3 has 13 residues. V gave up 8 bases and J gave up 10 bases; unmatched junction bases: 8. Germline CDR1 reads MNHNY; CDR2 reads SVGAGI (reference sequence). CDR3 loop: CASLGVLAGEQFF. The CDR3 bases are TGTGCCAGCTTGGGAGTACTAGCGGGGGAGCAGTTCTTC.

The CDR3 region is CASSSTGTAYEQYF. The CDR3 nucleotides read TGTGCCAGCAGCTCAACCGGGACAGCCTACGAGCAGTACTTC. This rearrangement joins TRBV5-8 to TRBJ2-7; 7 nucleotides line up with TRBD1. Germline V gene data show CDR1 as SGHTS and CDR2 as YDEGEE. The CDR3 covers 14 residues. With V trimmed by 3 bases and J by 2 bases, 5 bases remained unmatched.

This clone turned up a few times. The chain links TRBV27 to TRBJ1-2, with 10 bases lining up with TRBD1. The CDR3 spans 16 residues. J was trimmed by 5 bases and V by 0 bases; bases with no gene match: 6. From germline, CDR1 is MNHEY and CDR2 SMNVEV (reference sequence). In nucleotides, the CDR3 is TGTGCCAGCAGTTTATCGAGGGACAGGGGACGTTATGGCTACACCTTC. It encodes CASSLSRDRGRYGYTF.

This clone was counted only a few times. The genes are TRBV2 and TRBJ1-5; possibly TRBD1 for D (5 bases). The CDR3 spans 15 residues. Germline V gene data show CDR1 as SNHLY and CDR2 as FYNNEI. Trimming cost V 1 base and J 3 bases, with 10 bases left between them. CDR3 sequence: CASSEEAGNNQPQHF. The CDR3 DNA reads TGTGCCAGCAGTGAAGAAGCAGGGAACAATCAGCCCCAGCATTTT. Looking up the rest from reference TRBV2 and TRBJ1-5 gives the full variable domain: EPEVTQTPSHQVTQMGQEVILRCVPISNHLYFYWYRQILGQKVEFLVSFYNNEISEKSEIFDDQFSVERPDGSNFTLKIRSTKLEDSAMYFCASSEEAGNNQPQHFGDGTRLSIL.

The rearrangement joins TRBV7-2 to TRBJ2-5; 8 bases fit TRBD1. Losses at the gene ends were 4 bases for V and 5 bases for J; bases not matched to a gene: 6. This CDR3 is built from 14 residues. The germline CDR1 and CDR2 sequences are SGHTA and FQGNSA. CDR3 coding DNA: TGTGCCAGCAGCTCCCGCAGGGGGCACGAGACCCAGTACTTC. This codes for CASSSRRGHETQYF. The full variable domain, rest sourced from reference TRBV7-2 and TRBJ2-5, is GAGVSQSPSNKVTEKGKDVELRCDPISGHTALYWYRQSLGQGLEFLIYFQGNSAPDKSGLPSDRFSAERTGGSVSTLTIQRTQQEDSAVYLCASSSRRGHETQYFGPGTRLLVL.

The genes are TRBV28 and TRBJ1-2, with TRBD1 matching over 7 bases. The CDR3 extends over 15 amino acids. Per germline, CDR1 MDHEN and CDR2 SYDVKM. After removal of 2 bases from V and 9 bases from J, the junction contained 12 bases not matched to a gene. CDR3 in DNA: TGTGCCAGCAGTTTACCCCGCGACAGGGTACCGAGCTACACCTTC. Translation gives CASSLPRDRVPSYTF.

The V and J genes are TRBV28 and TRBJ1-2; D gene ambiguous. In germline, CDR1 is MDHEN, CDR2 SYDVKM. V was pared by 2 bases and J by 6 bases, with 10 bases between. There are 13 residues in the CDR3. The CDR3 coding sequence is TGTGCCAGCAGTTTAAAGGGAGGGAATGGCTACACCTTC. It encodes CASSLKGGNGYTF.

The gene calls are TRBV7-2 and TRBJ2-1; D not certain. Germline V gene sequence: CDR1 SGHTA, CDR2 FQGNSA. Trimming stripped 1 base from V and 12 bases from J, with 13 bases between. The CDR3 consists of 13 residues. CDR3 region: CASSLEVVAGQFF. CDR3 coding DNA: TGTGCCAGCAGCTTAGAGGTCGTGGCAGGGCAGTTCTTC.

This chain connects TRBV5-1 to TRBJ1-5; unclear D gene. The CDR3 loop spans 15 amino acids. V lost 2 bases to trimming and J lost 4 bases, with 13 bases between them. Germline CDR1 and CDR2: SGHRS and YFSETQ. The CDR3, as DNA: TGCGCCAGCAGCTTAGAGTCGGGGAGGAATCAGCCCCAGCATTTT. Its protein is CASSLESGRNQPQHF.

This clone was counted between two and nine times. This rearrangement joins TRBV27 to TRBJ1-5, with a possible D match to TRBD1 (5 bases). CDR1 is MNHEY and CDR2 is SMNVEV in the germline V gene (reference sequence). With 4 bases removed from V and 9 bases from J, the gap between germline ends came to 10 bases. The CDR3 sequence is 12 residues long. The CDR3 DNA reads as TGTGCCAGCAGTTCGATGGGGGGGCCCCAGCATTTT. It is translated as CASSSMGGPQHF.

The chain combines TRBV18 with TRBJ2-5; 7 bases line up with TRBD1. This CDR3 is built from 13 residues. Germline values: CDR1 KGHSH, CDR2 LQKENI. V shed 3 bases and J 5 bases; nucleotides not matched to a gene: 3. The CDR3, as DNA: TGTGCCAGCTCACCCGGGACAGCGGAGACCCAGTACTTC. As protein: CASSPGTAETQYF.

The gene calls are TRBV11-2 and TRBJ2-7; 7 nucleotides line up with TRBD2. The germline V gene encodes CDR1 SGHAT and CDR2 FQNNGV. The trim removed 4 bases at V and 6 bases at J, leaving 18 bases unmatched. This CDR3 comprises 17 residues. This chain's CDR3 is CASSSVGLTTSKPEQYF. The CDR3 DNA is TGTGCCAGCAGCTCTGTGGGGCTCACGACTAGCAAACCCGAGCAGTACTTC.

Comments on this clone: Other DNA variants within this sample encode the same CDR3. The chain recombines TRBV5-1 with TRBJ2-7, with 11 bases aligning to TRBD1. Looked up from germline, CDR1 is SGHRS and CDR2 is YFSETQ. Trimming at V came to 2 bases and at J to 7 bases, leaving 2 bases not matched to a gene. The CDR3 contains 13 residues. Written as DNA, the CDR3 is TGCGCCAGCAGCTTAGGACAGGGGGCGGAGCAGTACTTC. This encodes CASSLGQGAEQYF. Complete variable domain (other parts from reference TRBV5-1 and TRBJ2-7): KAGVTQTPRYLIKTRGQQVTLSCSPISGHRSVSWYQQTPGQGLQFLFEYFSETQRNKGNFPGRFSGRQFSNSRSEMNVSTLELGDSALYLCASSLGQGAEQYFGPGTRLTVT.

The CDR3 sequence: CASNPQLEGNGYTF. CDR3 nucleotides: TGTGCCAGCAACCCCCAGCTAGAGGGCAACGGCTACACCTTC. The V and J genes are TRBV9 and TRBJ1-2; D unresolved. This CDR3 is built from 14 residues. Trimming took off 6 bases at V and 8 bases at J, with 20 bases between the two ends. CDR1 is SGDLS, CDR2 YYNGEE, per germline.

V gene TRBV5-1 combines with J gene TRBJ2-7; TRBD1 is a possible D gene (8 bases). V was pared by 1 base and J by 4 bases, with 18 bases between. The CDR3 loop spans 16 amino acids. CDR1 and CDR2 (germline): SGHRS, YFSETQ. The CDR3 bases are TGCGCCAGCAGCTTGTCGGATGGGGGGGACAGGTACGAGCAGTACTTC. It encodes CASSLSDGGDRYEQYF.

The V and J genes are TRBV15 and TRBJ1-1; no reliable D call. V lost 1 base, J lost 6 bases, and 12 bases lay in between. The length of the CDR3 is 14 residues. Germline lookup yields CDR1 LNHNV and CDR2 YYDKDF (reference sequence). The CDR3 is CATSRGGGGAEAFF. Written as DNA, the CDR3 is TGTGCCACCAGCAGAGGTGGCGGTGGCGCTGAAGCTTTCTTT.